Each of the 22 T cell receptor beta chains below was sequenced from the same sample in a study of tumor-infiltrating lymphocytes in primary liver carcinoma. Making TCR beta cDNA involved roughly 500 ng total RNA and a constant-region primer. Modified slightly, ARM-PCR produced TCR beta libraries over three nested multiplex PCR rounds. TRBV1-TRBV30 forward and Cbeta reverse primers drove the first two roughly 10-cycle rounds. TCRdb processed the multiplex PCR reads anew with MiXCR; each CDR3 protein has one entry. The table records about 200,000 distinct CDR3 sequences, roughly two thirds of them present only once. The researchers obtained blood RNA from unsorted whole blood and also extracted germline DNA. The sample was peripheral blood. These receptors came from a woman aged 60 to 75 with primary liver carcinoma and hepatitis B virus infection.

The gene calls are TRBV5-6 and TRBJ2-1; TRBD1 matches 7 bases. Germline CDR1 SGHDT, CDR2 YYEEEE. CDR3 size: 15 residues. The trim removed 2 bases at V and 5 bases at J, leaving 7 bases unmatched. The CDR3 DNA sequence: TGTGCCAGCAGCTTTAAGACAGGGTTGAACAATGAGCAGTTCTTC. Protein sequence: CASSFKTGLNNEQFF.

Concerning this clonotype: Given the absence of the conserved phenylalanine or tryptophan at the CDR3 end, a read error is likely. V and J are TRBV11-2 and TRBJ2-1, with TRBD2 matching over 9 bases. V dropped 3 bases and J dropped 8; count of bases not matched to a gene: 2. The CDR3 is 13 residues long. The germline gives CDR1 SGHAT, CDR2 FQNNGV. CDR3 nucleotides: TGTGCCAGCAGCTTGGGGACTAGCCATGAGCAGTTCCTC. This sequence encodes CASSLGTSHEQFL.

With regard to this clonotype: This may be a read error, as it is one base from a much larger clone. The J gene is TRBJ2-5, the V gene TRBV14; D is unresolved. The CDR3 loop spans 14 amino acids. Per germline, CDR1 SGHDN and CDR2 FVKESK. V gave up 4 bases and J gave up 5 bases, with 14 bases separating them. CDR3 DNA sequence: TGTGCCAGCAGCCGCAGATTGGCGGTGGAGACCCAGTACTTC. Translating gives CASSRRLAVETQYF.

This chain connects TRBV6-1 to TRBJ1-2, with D perhaps TRBD1 (6 bases). The CDR3 consists of 15 residues. V lost 0 bases and J 5 bases, leaving 13 bases between the germline ends. In germline, CDR1 is MNHNS, CDR2 SASEGT. CDR3 nucleotides: TGTGCCAGCAGTGAAGCGAGGGGGTCAGGGTATGGCTACACCTTC. Amino acids: CASSEARGSGYGYTF.

The chain couples TRBV7-8 to TRBJ1-2; 12 bases fit TRBD1. This CDR3 has 16 amino acids. Germline CDR1 is SGHVS and CDR2 is FQNEAQ. J lost 4 bases, V lost 0 bases, and 3 bases had no gene match. For the CDR3, the DNA is TGTGCCAGCAGCTTAGCCGGGACAGGGGGCTGCTATGGCTACACCTTC. Its protein is CASSLAGTGGCYGYTF.

The rearrangement joins TRBV11-2 to TRBJ2-2; TRBD1 matches 9 bases. This CDR3 is built from 16 residues. Germline V gene lookup returns CDR1 SGHAT and CDR2 FQNNGV. J was trimmed by 8 bases and V by 6 bases; bases with no gene match: 13. CDR3 amino acids: CASSPTGTGSTGELFF. For the CDR3, the DNA is TGTGCCAGCAGTCCAACCGGGACAGGGTCTACGGGGGAGCTGTTTTTT. Full variable domain (rest looked up from reference TRBV11-2 and TRBJ2-2): EAGVAQSPRYKIIEKRQSVAFWCNPISGHATLYWYQQILGQGPKLLIQFQNNGVVDDSQLPKDRFSAERLKGVDSTLKIQPAKLEDSAVYLCASSPTGTGSTGELFFGEGSRLTVL.

This chain uses TRBV28 with TRBJ2-1, with 12 bases identical to TRBD2. The CDR3 spans 14 residues. Germline assignment: CDR1 MDHEN and CDR2 SYDVKM. J gave up 14 bases and V 4 bases, and 9 bases lay outside the gene matches. CDR3 region: CASSSSGRAHREFF. CDR3 coding DNA: TGTGCCAGCAGTTCTAGCGGGAGGGCCCATAGGGAGTTCTTC.

As regards this clonotype: It may be a read error: a sequence one base away is much more abundant. V is TRBV5-4 and J is TRBJ2-1; perhaps TRBD2 as D (6 bases). Trimming pared 4 bases from V and 8 bases from J, leaving 25 bases between. Germline CDR1 and CDR2: SGHNT and YYREEE (reference sequence). The CDR3 is 17 amino acids. The DNA of the CDR3 is TGTGCCAGCAGCACCCCCACTAGCAGGAGTTTGTTTGATGAGCAGTTCTTC. Residues: CASSTPTSRSLFDEQFF. The full variable domain, its missing parts supplied by reference TRBV5-4 and TRBJ2-1, is ETGVTQSPTHLIKTRGQQVTLRCSSQSGHNTVSWYQQALGQGPQFIFQYYREEENGRGNFPPRFSGLQFPNYSSELNVNALELDDSALYLCASSTPTSRSLFDEQFFGPGTRLTVL.

This clonotype was seen once. The rearrangement joins TRBV29-1 to TRBJ2-3; perhaps TRBD2 as D (5 bases). The CDR3 spans 11 residues. Trimming left V 8 bases short and J 4 bases short, with 10 bases between. Germline CDR1 is SQVTM and CDR2 is ANQGSEA. CDR3 residues: CSIEGSDTQYF. CDR3 sequence (DNA): TGCAGCATCGAGGGATCAGATACGCAGTATTTT.

Notes on this clonotype: This may be a read error, as it is one base from a much larger clone. The chain links TRBV5-5 to TRBJ2-3; no clear D gene. The CDR3 has 12 amino acids. Germline values: CDR1 SGHKS, CDR2 YYEKEE (reference sequence). CDR3 in DNA: TGTGTCAGCAGCTCACGCACAGATACGCAGTATTTT. Translating gives CVSSSRTDTQYF.

Concerning this clonotype: A junction end diverges from the germline sequence, so it may reflect a read error. The chain employs TRBV6-9 and TRBJ1-5, with D possibly TRBD1 on 6 matching bases. CDR1 and CDR2 (germline): MNHGY, SVAAGI. This CDR3 contains 17 residues. CDR3 nucleotides: TGTACCAGCGGTAGGGGGAGGGCAGCCGTTAAGGTTCGGCCCCAGCATTTT. Its translation: CTSGRGRAAVKVRPQHF.

With regard to this clonotype: An end of the junction does not agree with germline; a read error may underlie this. The genes are TRBV7-8 and TRBJ2-3; 7 nucleotides align to TRBD2. The germline CDR1 and CDR2 sequences are SGHVS and FQNEAQ. The CDR3 length is 15 residues. CDR3 sequence reads: CTSSAQGDYDDTQYF. The CDR3 DNA reads as TGTACCAGCAGCGCCCAAGGGGACTATGACGATACGCAGTATTTT.

A remark on this clonotype: One junction end disagrees with the germline gene, perhaps due to a read error. The chain couples TRBV12-3 or TRBV12-4 to TRBJ1-1, with 7 bases aligning to TRBD1. This CDR3 contains 14 residues. This CDR3 reads CACSFEGGTEEAFF. The CDR3 bases are TGTGCCTGCAGTTTCGAGGGAGGGACAGAAGAAGCTTTCTTT.

The rearrangement uses TRBV11-3 and TRBJ2-1, with D maybe TRBD2 (5 bases). Germline V gene data show CDR1 as SGHNT and CDR2 as YENEEA. This CDR3 is 15 amino acids long. The V gene lost 10 bases and the J gene lost 0 bases, with 16 bases spanning the gap. CDR3 loop: CANGPGMSSYNEQFF. CDR3 DNA sequence: TGTGCCAACGGCCCCGGGATGAGCTCCTACAATGAGCAGTTCTTC.

On this clonotype itself: A much bigger clone sits one base away, suggesting this may be a read error. The chain carries TRBV29-1 and TRBJ1-2, with D possibly matching TRBD1 (6 bases). In germline, CDR1 is SQVTM, CDR2 ANQGSEA. This CDR3 is 13 amino acids long. The CDR3 loop reads CSVEWQGRYDYTF. CDR3 nucleotides: TGCAGCGTTGAATGGCAGGGGCGTTATGACTACACCTTC.

This chain joins TRBV7-8 and TRBJ1-1, with D uncertain. The CDR3 runs to 15 residues. Between the trimmed V and J ends, which lost 2 bases and 6 bases, there was a span of 16 bases. Germline CDR1 is SGHVS and CDR2 is FQNEAQ. CDR3: CASSLTPQEMAEAFF. The DNA for the CDR3 is TGTGCCAGCAGCTTAACTCCCCAGGAGATGGCTGAAGCTTTCTTT.

About this clonotype: A single base separates this from a much larger clone, so it may be a read error. The gene calls are TRBV6-2 or TRBV6-3 and TRBJ2-1; 10 bases agree with TRBD2. The CDR3 sequence is 15 residues long. CDR1 is MNHEY, CDR2 SVGEGT, per germline. J gave up 3 bases and V 8 bases, and 7 bases lay outside the gene matches. DNA of the CDR3: TGTGCCAGCTGTAGCGGGAGGTGTATCTACAATGAGCAGTTCTTC. Encoded protein: CASCSGRCIYNEQFF.

The genes are TRBV6-5 and TRBJ2-3; D may be TRBD1 (5 bases). The CDR3 runs to 17 residues. Trimming removed 2 bases from V and 2 bases from J, with 17 bases in between. CDR1 and CDR2 from the germline V gene are MNHEY and SVGAGI. CDR3 residues: CASSYTPLTGHTDTQYF. CDR3 coding DNA: TGTGCCAGCAGTTACACCCCGCTAACTGGACACACAGATACGCAGTATTTT.

On this clonotype itself: The junction does not match germline at one end; this may be a read error. This chain links TRBV25-1 with TRBJ1-5; no firm D call. The germline gives CDR1 MGHDK, CDR2 SYGVNS. CDR3 length equals 14 residues. In nucleotides, the CDR3 is TGTGCTACCGCGGGATCGCGTAGCAGTCAGCCCCAGCATTTT. It is translated as CATAGSRSSQPQHF.

Comment on this clonotype: An end of the junction does not agree with germline; a read error may underlie this. V and J are TRBV11-2 and TRBJ2-3; TRBD2 might be the D (6 bases). CDR1 SGHAT and CDR2 FQNNGV come from the germline V gene. The CDR3 contains 17 residues. Here the CDR3 reads CASSPRLAAASTDTQYF. The CDR3 DNA follows: TGCGCCAGCAGCCCAAGGTTAGCGGCCGCGAGCACAGATACGCAGTATTTT.

The V gene is TRBV14, the J gene TRBJ2-3; no reliable D call. The assigned J gene may be wrong: the sequence end matches TRBJ1-5 better. The CDR3 totals 14 residues. Germline assignment: CDR1 SGHDN and CDR2 FVKESK. The CDR3: CASSQVTITDTQHF. CDR3 DNA: TGTGCCAGCAGCCAGGTCACTATCACAGATACGCAGCATTTT.

Concerning this clonotype itself: The junction and the germline gene differ at one end; a read error may be behind it. The chain uses TRBV5-1 and TRBJ2-5; D is undetermined. Germline V gives CDR1 SGHRS, CDR2 YFSETQ. This CDR3 has 15 residues. The CDR3 region is CASSLNNYLQETQNF. DNA for the CDR3: TGCGCCAGCAGCTTAAACAACTACCTCCAAGAGACCCAGAACTTC.